Below, one T cell receptor beta chain is given with its context. Trimming removed 8 bases at V and 4 bases at J, with 17 bases between. From germline, CDR1 is SGHTA and CDR2 FQGTGA. This CDR3 contains 14 residues. In the original analysis: Reference gene primer amplification gave nucleated cell count estimates. The table came from immunoSEQ multiplex PCR; TCRdb's copy has only in-frame clones and leaves some out. V and J calls plus clone size are reproduced from that table; the DNA served to infer D and trimming. Of roughly 130,000 clones listed, over 80% are singletons. The source of the sample is a study of blood T cell repertoires in COVID-19. Across the study: Both acute and convalescent COVID-19 samples were obtained from the United States, Italy and Spain. The cDNA or gDNA used as material had been derived from T cells, B-cell-depleted T cells, or PBMCs.

Sequencing was performed on peripheral blood. This clonotype was sampled from a man in his forties or fifties with active or convalescent COVID-19. The J gene is TRBJ1-1, the V gene TRBV7-3; the D is unclear. The CDR3 spells CASSAVGVGTEAFF. CDR3 coding DNA: TGTGCCAGCTCTGCGGTGGGTGTGGGCACTGAAGCTTTCTTT. The complete variable domain, with remaining parts taken from reference TRBV7-3 and TRBJ1-1, reads GAGVSQTPSNKVTEKGKYVELRCDPISGHTALYWYRQSLGQGPEFLIYFQGTGAADDSGLPNDRFFAVRPEGSVSTLKIQRTERGDSAVYLCASSAVGVGTEAFFGQGTRLTVV.